This entry features one T cell receptor (beta chain) sequence. The data were taken from a study of blood T cell repertoires in COVID-19. Libraries were prepared by immunoSEQ multiplex PCR; TCRdb keeps only in-frame clonotypes and omits some of them. The table lists a few hundred thousand clones, 90% of them singletons. This TCR came from a young woman with acute COVID-19. The source material was PBMCs or T cells enriched from blood (not recorded which).

The CDR3 nucleotides are TGTGCCAGCAGCGTAGGAGGGACTAGGGGTGAGACCCAGTACTTC. Its translation: CASSVGGTRGETQYF. This chain connects TRBV9 to TRBJ2-5, with 8 bases identical to TRBD2. Germline trimming cut 0 bases from V and 5 bases from J; bases unmatched to any gene: 6. The CDR3 has 15 amino acids. Germline V gene data show CDR1 as SGDLS and CDR2 as YYNGEE.